A few counts support the clone carrying this TCR beta chain. This specimen belongs to a study of technical replicates of blood from a handful of donors. The assay was immunoSEQ multiplex PCR, and TCRdb's table has in-frame clones only and misses some. The profile shows about 69,000 clones, 80% to 90% of them singletons. With V trimmed by 4 bases and J by 6 bases, 7 bases remained unmatched. This CDR3 is built from 14 residues. Germline CDR1 SGDLS, CDR2 YYNGEE. Sequences were obtained from PBMCs. This sequence was found in a human donor in good health. Some clones in this sample may be carry-over from other donors' samples. V and J are TRBV9 and TRBJ1-2, with TRBD1 identical over 9 bases. The CDR3 DNA reads as TGTGCCAGCAGCCCCCGGGGACAGGGCGATGGCTACACCTTC. Residues: CASSPRGQGDGYTF.